The entry that follows covers one T cell receptor (beta chain) sequence. The CDR3 length is 11 residues. Germline-derived CDR1 and CDR2 are SGHRS and YFSETQ. Trimming took 3 bases from V and 10 from J, leaving 8 bases between them. TCRdb reanalysed the 5' RACE reads using MiXCR and keeps one entry per CDR3 protein. This table has around 530,000 distinct CDR3 sequences, 20% to 25% appearing once. The sample is drawn from a study of T-cell memory formation after mild COVID-19. Sequenced input: PBMCs or a T cell subset sorted from them (not recorded which). V is TRBV5-1 and J is TRBJ2-1; no definite D call. This TCR was recovered from an adult woman who had mild COVID-19 (a few samples of this study predate the infection). Cell type and time point are not known. Here the CDR3 DNA reads TGCGCCAGCAGCTCCGGCCAAGAGCAGTTCTTC. Translating it yields CASSSGQEQFF.